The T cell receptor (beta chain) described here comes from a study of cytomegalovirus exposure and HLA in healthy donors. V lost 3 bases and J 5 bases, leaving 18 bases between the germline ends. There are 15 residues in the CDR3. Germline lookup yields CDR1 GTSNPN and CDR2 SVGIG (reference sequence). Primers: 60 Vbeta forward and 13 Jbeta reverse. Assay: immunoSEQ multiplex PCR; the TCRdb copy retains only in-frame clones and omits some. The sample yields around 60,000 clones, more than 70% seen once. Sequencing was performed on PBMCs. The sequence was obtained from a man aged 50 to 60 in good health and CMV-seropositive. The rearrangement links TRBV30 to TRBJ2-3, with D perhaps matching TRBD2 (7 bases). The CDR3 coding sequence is TGTGCCTGGAGCGTCCGACGCGGGGGCCGAGATACGCAGTATTTT. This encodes CAWSVRRGGRDTQYF.